The 5 T cell receptor beta chains below all came from one sample that was sequenced in a study of tumor-infiltrating lymphocytes in primary liver carcinoma. The study co-extracted DNA and RNA from roughly 20-30 mg of unsorted bulk tissue. Starting material of 500 ng total RNA yielded TCR beta cDNA via a constant-region primer. It was through three nested multiplex PCR rounds of slightly modified ARM-PCR that TCR beta libraries arose. The two initial PCR rounds, ten to eleven cycles each, used TRBV1-TRBV30 forward and C-beta reverse primers. Using its own MiXCR run on the multiplex PCR reads, TCRdb lists one record per CDR3 protein. The sample carries approximately 190,000 distinct CDR3 sequences, around four fifths recorded once. The specimen was tumor tissue from primary liver carcinoma. Receptors originate from a man aged 35 to 55 with primary liver carcinoma and hepatitis B virus infection.

Regarding this clonotype: This may stem from a read error, because a much larger clone lies one nucleotide away. The genes are TRBV30 and TRBJ1-2, with no clear D. CDR3 length equals 15 residues. Germline CDR1 GTSNPN, CDR2 SVGIG (reference sequence). The CDR3 nucleotides are TGTGCCTGGAGCAACGACGCTGCGGGCCCCTATGGCTACATCTTC. Translating it yields CAWSNDAAGPYGYIF. Variable domain in full (rest from reference TRBV30 and TRBJ1-2): SQTIHQWPATLVQPVGSPLSLECTVEGTSNPNLYWYRQAAGRGLQLLFYSVGIGQISSEVPQNLSASRPQDRQFILSSKKLLLSDSGFYLCAWSNDAAGPYGYIFGSGTRLTVV.

Comments on this clonotype: This is likely a read error, given that the CDR3 carries no conserved phenylalanine or tryptophan at its end. The chain employs TRBV6-2 or TRBV6-3 and TRBJ2-7, with a possible D match to TRBD2 (5 bases). Germline assignment: CDR1 MNHEY and CDR2 SVGEGT. Trimming removed 7 bases from V and 5 bases from J, with 18 bases in between. This CDR3 has 14 residues. The CDR3 reads CASILRDRAHEQYL. CDR3 nucleotide sequence: TGTGCCAGCATCCTCCGGGATAGGGCCCACGAGCAGTACCTC.

The chain uses TRBV6-1 and TRBJ1-1, with a tentative D call TRBD1 (6 bases). CDR3 size: 14 residues. V was pared by 0 bases and J by 7 bases, with 12 bases between. Germline-derived CDR1 and CDR2 are MNHNS and SASEGT. CDR3 DNA: TGTGCCAGCAGTGAAGCCTCGAGGGACATTGAAGCTTTCTTT. Translated, it gives CASSEASRDIEAFF.

With respect to this clonotype: The CDR3 end shows no conserved phenylalanine or tryptophan, and so a read error is likely. The genes are TRBV14 and TRBJ2-1; 8 nucleotides align to TRBD1. The CDR3 is made up of 13 amino acids. Trimming took 4 bases from V and 7 from J; bases not matched to a gene: 3. Germline CDR1 is SGHDN and CDR2 is FVKESK. The CDR3 sequence: CASSPGTGNEQFL. Here the CDR3 DNA reads TGTGCCAGCAGCCCCGGGACAGGTAATGAGCAGTTCCTC.

Comment on this clonotype: The junction shows a germline mismatch at one end, possibly a read error. V usage is TRBV11-2 and J usage is TRBJ1-2, with no clear D. There are 14 residues in the CDR3. CDR1 is SGHAT and CDR2 is FQNNGV in the germline V gene. CDR3 sequence reads: CDSSLDRAAYGSTF. The CDR3 bases are TGTGACAGCAGCTTAGATCGAGCAGCTTATGGCTCCACCTTC.